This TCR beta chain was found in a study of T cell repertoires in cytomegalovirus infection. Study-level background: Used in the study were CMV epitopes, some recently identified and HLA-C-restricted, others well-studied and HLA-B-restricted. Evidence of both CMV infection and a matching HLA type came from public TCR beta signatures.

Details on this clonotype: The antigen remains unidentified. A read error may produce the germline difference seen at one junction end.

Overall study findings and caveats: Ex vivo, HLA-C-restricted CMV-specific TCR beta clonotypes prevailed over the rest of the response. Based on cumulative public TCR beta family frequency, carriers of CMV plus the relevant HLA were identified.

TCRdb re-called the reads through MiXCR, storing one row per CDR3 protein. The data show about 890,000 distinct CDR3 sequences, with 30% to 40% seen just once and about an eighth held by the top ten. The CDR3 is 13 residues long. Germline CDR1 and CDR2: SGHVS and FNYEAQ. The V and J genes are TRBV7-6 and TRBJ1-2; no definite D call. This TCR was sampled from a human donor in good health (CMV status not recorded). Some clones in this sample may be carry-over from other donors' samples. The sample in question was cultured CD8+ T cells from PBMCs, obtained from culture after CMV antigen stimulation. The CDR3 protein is CAGSLEGLNGYTF. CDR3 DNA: TGTGCCGGCAGCTTAGAAGGGCTCAATGGCTACACCTTC.